This T cell receptor (beta chain) was profiled in a study of blood T cell repertoires in COVID-19. The protocol was immunoSEQ multiplex PCR, while the TCRdb copy is restricted to in-frame clones and leaves out a portion. The top ten clones hold 1.1% of a sample with a few hundred thousand clones, approximately 92% of them seen once. Germline loops: CDR1 LNHNV, CDR2 YYDKDF (reference sequence). This CDR3 region has 14 residues. Deletions cut 0 bases from V and 7 bases from J, with 9 bases between. The rearrangement uses TRBV15 and TRBJ1-4; D not certain. This TCR was sampled from a man aged 25-40 years who had recovered from COVID-19. Sequencing was performed on PBMCs or T cells enriched from blood (not recorded which). For the CDR3, the DNA is TGTGCCACCAGCAGAGAGGAGCAGTCTGAAAAACTGTTTTTT. Protein sequence: CATSREEQSEKLFF.